The T cell receptor (beta chain) described here comes from a study of T-cell memory formation after mild COVID-19. Study-level information: There were largely donor-specific TCR clusters.

V lost 0 bases to trimming and J lost 0 bases, with 12 bases between them. The CDR3 has 17 residues. Germline values: CDR1 LNHNV, CDR2 YYDKDF (reference sequence). TCRdb reprocessed the 5' RACE reads with MiXCR, giving one entry per CDR3 protein. This table holds fewer than 60,000 distinct CDR3 sequences, roughly 27% found once. This clonotype was observed a few times. Its antigen is currently unknown. The study's findings and limits: From day 15 to 85, contracting clones were balanced between CD4 and CD8, whereas later expanders leaned toward CD4+. CD4+ contracting clones were found mainly in CM and EM, and CD8+ ones in EMRA. Pre-infection memory showed some responding clones, and this suggested that cross-reactive memory joined.

The chain is built from TRBV15 and TRBJ1-5; D remains ambiguous. This TCR was sampled from a man between 18 and 29 years old who had mild COVID-19 (a few samples of this study predate the infection). Cell type and time point are not known. The material sequenced was PBMCs or a T cell subset sorted from them (not recorded which). In DNA, the CDR3 is TGTGCCACCAGCAGAGATTGGGGAGTGGCTAGCAATCAGCCCCAGCATTTT. This gives the protein CATSRDWGVASNQPQHF.